The 8 T cell receptor beta chains reported below all come from one sample, sequenced in a study of graft-versus-host responses after intestinal transplantation (dated by TCRdb to the early 2020s). The sample's time point, from its label and the paper: cells obtained before transplantation from donor or recipient. What these receptors recognize is not known. Receptor libraries were prepared by the immunoSEQ multiplex PCR assay. TCRdb mirrors the immuneACCESS table, restricted to in-frame sequences. Some clones are absent from its copies; in checked studies, under half trace to an unresolved V gene, and the reason for the others is unknown. The sample table shows around 64,000 clones, and 94% are seen once. The top ten hold 0.38% of the sample. Sequences were derived from unstimulated CD4+ T cells sorted from spleen or lymph node cells, sampled before transplant. Source of these receptors: a human donor who was the organ donor for an intestinal transplant.

CDR3 loop: CASSSRTGGSYEQYF. CDR3 nucleotides: TGTGCCAGCAGCTCGCGGACAGGGGGCTCCTACGAGCAGTACTTC. The chain has TRBV7-2 and TRBJ2-7; 10 bases are shared with TRBD1. The germline V gene encodes CDR1 SGHTA and CDR2 FQGNSA. V shed 4 bases, J shed 0 bases, and the junction held 3 bases outside the gene matches. The CDR3 spans 15 residues.

The table lists this clone with a count of one. The chain links TRBV6-6 to TRBJ2-5, with 11 bases that match TRBD2. V lost 6 bases and J lost 5; bases outside the gene matches: 5. The CDR3 has 14 amino acids. In germline, CDR1 is MNHNY, CDR2 SVGAGI (reference sequence). The CDR3 loop reads CASRTSGASETQYF. For the CDR3, the DNA is TGTGCCAGCAGGACTAGCGGGGCCAGTGAGACCCAGTACTTC.

This chain connects TRBV6-6 to TRBJ1-2, with a tentative D call TRBD1 (5 bases). Looked up from germline, CDR1 is MNHNY and CDR2 is SVGAGI (reference sequence). The CDR3 has 16 residues. Trimming stripped 0 bases from V and 1 base from J, with 12 bases between. This CDR3 reads CASSYSVGPVNYGYTF. DNA of the CDR3: TGTGCCAGCAGTTACTCTGTGGGGCCCGTTAACTATGGCTACACCTTC.

The chain is built from TRBV30 and TRBJ2-7, with a possible D match to TRBD1 (6 bases). V lost 0 bases, J lost 6 bases, and 12 bases lay in between. The CDR3 totals 13 residues. Germline loops: CDR1 GTSNPN, CDR2 SVGIG (reference sequence). The CDR3 region is CAWSVQGTTEQYF. The CDR3 bases are TGTGCCTGGAGTGTACAAGGGACAACCGAGCAGTACTTC. The whole variable domain, remainder taken from reference TRBV30 and TRBJ2-7, is SQTIHQWPATLVQPVGSPLSLECTVEGTSNPNLYWYRQAAGRGLQLLFYSVGIGQISSEVPQNLSASRPQDRQFILSSKKLLLSDSGFYLCAWSVQGTTEQYFGPGTRLTVT.

The J gene is TRBJ1-4, the V gene TRBV7-8; unclear D gene. The CDR3 is 15 residues long. Germline loops: CDR1 SGHVS, CDR2 FQNEAQ. The germline V and J ends were trimmed by 5 bases and 7 bases, with 17 bases remaining between them. CDR3 nucleotides: TGTGCCAGCAGCGTACTTAGCGGAGGTGGTGAAAAACTGTTTTTT. Translated, it gives CASSVLSGGGEKLFF.

In the case of this clone: One junction end does not reproduce the germline sequence, and a read error may be involved. The V and J genes are TRBV6-6 and TRBJ2-2; possibly TRBD1 for D (6 bases). Germline lookup yields CDR1 MNHNY and CDR2 SVGAGI (reference sequence). The CDR3 runs 15 residues. CDR3 nucleotide sequence: TGTGCCAGCAGTCCCCGACAGGCTAACAACGGGGAGCTGTTTTTT. This sequence encodes CASSPRQANNGELFF.

This sequence joins TRBV29-1 and TRBJ2-3, with D possibly matching TRBD2 (6 bases). CDR1 is SQVTM, CDR2 ANQGSEA, per germline. The CDR3 sequence is 14 residues long. V was cut by 5 bases and J by 0 bases, with 12 bases left in between. CDR3 bases: TGCAGCGTTACAGCAGGGACTAGCACAGATACGCAGTATTTT. Its protein product is CSVTAGTSTDTQYF.

The chain combines TRBV6-7 with TRBJ2-5; no firm D call. TRBV6-7 is marked as an open reading frame, function uncertain. V gave up 0 bases and J gave up 2 bases, with 7 bases separating them. The CDR3 covers 14 residues. The CDR3 loop is CASSYSPSQETQYF. In DNA, the CDR3 is TGTGCCAGCAGTTACTCGCCTAGTCAAGAGACCCAGTACTTC.